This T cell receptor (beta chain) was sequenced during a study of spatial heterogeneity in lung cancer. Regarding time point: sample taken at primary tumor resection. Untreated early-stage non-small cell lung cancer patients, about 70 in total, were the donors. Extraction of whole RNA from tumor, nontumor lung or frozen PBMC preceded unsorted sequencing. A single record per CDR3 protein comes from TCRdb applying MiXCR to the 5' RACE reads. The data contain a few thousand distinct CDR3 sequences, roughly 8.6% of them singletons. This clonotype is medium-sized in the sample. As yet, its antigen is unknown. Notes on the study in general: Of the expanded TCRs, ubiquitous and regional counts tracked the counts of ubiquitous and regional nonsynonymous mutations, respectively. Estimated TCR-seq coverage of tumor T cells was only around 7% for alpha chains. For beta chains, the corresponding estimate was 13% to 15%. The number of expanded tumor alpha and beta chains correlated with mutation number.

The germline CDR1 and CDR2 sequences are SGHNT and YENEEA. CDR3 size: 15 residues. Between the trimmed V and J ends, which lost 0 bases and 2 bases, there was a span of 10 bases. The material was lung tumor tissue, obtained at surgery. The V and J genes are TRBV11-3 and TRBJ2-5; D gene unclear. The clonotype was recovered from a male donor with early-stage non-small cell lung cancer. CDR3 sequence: CASSLDGGRQETQYF. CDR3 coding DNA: TGTGCCAGCAGCTTAGATGGTGGCAGACAAGAGACCCAGTACTTC. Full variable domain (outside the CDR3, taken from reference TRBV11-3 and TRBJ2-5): EAGVVQSPRYKIIEKKQPVAFWCNPISGHNTLYWYLQNLGQGPELLIRYENEEAVDDSQLPKDRFSAERLKGVDSTLKIQPAELGDSAVYLCASSLDGGRQETQYFGPGTRLLVL.